The rows below give T cell receptor beta chains drawn from one sample of a study. TCRdb passed the multiplex PCR reads through MiXCR, listing each CDR3 protein once. Altogether 500 to 600 distinct CDR3 sequences are present, around 21% being singletons, with the ten largest covering about 32%. The sequenced sample consisted of memory CD4+ T cells sorted from blood. The source is a female donor with breast cancer. CDR3s include the opening cysteine and the closing phenylalanine or tryptophan. The order of the fields is V gene, J gene, CDR3 length, clone size, D gene, CDR3 protein, CDR3 DNA. D genes are given only for firm matches. Size values are once, few and many counts, or a class for expanded clones, and some rows have none.

TRBV12-3/TRBV12-4	TRBJ1-2	15	few	TRBD1	CASSSPTGIDYGYTF	TGTGCCAGCAGTTCCCCGACAGGGATAGACTATGGCTACACCTTC
TRBV12-3/TRBV12-4	TRBJ1-2	15	.	.	CASGLLRRRGYGYTF	TGTGCCAGCGGCCTGTTACGTAGGAGGGGCTATGGCTACACCTTC
TRBV12-3/TRBV12-4	TRBJ1-2	13	medium-sized	.	CASSPQGSYGYTF	TGTGCCAGCAGCCCACAGGGCAGCTATGGCTACACCTTC
TRBV12-3/TRBV12-4	TRBJ1-2	13	large	.	CASSLGKPYGYTF	TGTGCCAGCAGTTTGGGAAAACCCTATGGCTACACCTTC
TRBV12-3/TRBV12-4	TRBJ1-2	13	.	.	CASKPGGYYGYTF	TGTGCCAGCAAACCGGGCGGTTACTATGGCTACACCTTC
TRBV12-3/TRBV12-4	TRBJ1-2	14	large	TRBD1	CASSPTGIDYGYTF	TGTGCCAGCAGCCCGACAGGGATAGACTATGGCTACACCTTC
TRBV12-3/TRBV12-4	TRBJ1-2	12	large	.	CASSLEGSGYTF	TGTGCCAGCAGTTTGGAGGGGAGTGGCTACACCTTC
TRBV12-3/TRBV12-4	TRBJ1-2	13	medium-sized	.	CASSFGERSGYTF	TGTGCCAGCAGTTTCGGGGAGAGGAGTGGCTACACCTTC
TRBV12-3/TRBV12-4	TRBJ1-2	13	large	.	CASSLEGGRGYTF	TGTGCCAGCAGTTTAGAAGGAGGGAGAGGCTACACCTTC
TRBV12-3/TRBV12-4	TRBJ1-2	13	.	TRBD1	CASRPGQVYGYTF	TGTGCCAGCAGACCGGGACAGGTCTATGGCTACACCTTC
TRBV12-3/TRBV12-4	TRBJ1-2	12	.	TRBD1	CASSGQGYGYTF	TGTGCCAGCAGCGGACAGGGCTATGGCTACACCTTC
TRBV12-3/TRBV12-4	TRBJ1-2	14	large	TRBD1	CASSPGQGNYGYTF	TGTGCCAGCAGTCCCGGACAGGGTAACTATGGCTACACCTTC
TRBV12-3/TRBV12-4	TRBJ1-2	13	large	.	CASSFGPLYGYTF	TGTGCCAGCAGTTTCGGGCCCCTCTATGGCTACACCTTC
TRBV12-3/TRBV12-4	TRBJ1-2	15	large	.	CASSSWTGLDYGYTF	TGTGCCAGCAGCTCCTGGACGGGTCTGGACTATGGCTACACCTTC
TRBV12-3/TRBV12-4	TRBJ1-2	14	many	.	CASSNPKGPYGYTF	TGTGCCAGCAGCAATCCCAAGGGGCCCTATGGCTACACCTTC
TRBV12-3/TRBV12-4	TRBJ1-2	15	.	TRBD1	CASSPRTGSNYGYTF	TGTGCCAGCAGCCCACGGACAGGGAGCAACTATGGCTACACCTTC
TRBV12-3/TRBV12-4	TRBJ1-2	14	large	.	CASSLGQGDYGYTF	TGTGCCAGCAGTCTAGGTCAGGGCGACTATGGCTACACCTTC
TRBV12-3/TRBV12-4	TRBJ1-2	18	.	.	CASSFYGRELLLDYGYTF	TGTGCCAGCAGTTTCTATGGCAGGGAGCTCCTTTTGGACTATGGCTACACCTTC
TRBV12-3/TRBV12-4	TRBJ1-2	15	.	TRBD1	CASSLRQGQVYGYTF	TGTGCCAGCAGTTTACGACAGGGACAGGTCTATGGCTACACCTTC
TRBV12-3/TRBV12-4	TRBJ1-2	14	few	.	CASSQRRTSYGYTF	TGTGCCAGCAGCCAACGGAGGACAAGCTATGGCTACACCTTC
TRBV12-3/TRBV12-4	TRBJ1-2	12	.	.	CASSTEVYGYTF	TGTGCCAGCAGTACAGAGGTCTATGGCTACACCTTC
TRBV12-3/TRBV12-4	TRBJ1-2	12	large	.	CASRRGDYGYTF	TGTGCCAGTAGGCGAGGGGACTATGGCTACACCTTC
TRBV12-3/TRBV12-4	TRBJ1-2	13	large	.	CASSPRQEDGYTF	TGTGCCAGCAGCCCTCGGCAGGAGGATGGCTACACCTTC
TRBV12-3/TRBV12-4	TRBJ1-2	14	large	.	CASTPQGLNYGYTF	TGTGCCAGCACCCCTCAGGGGCTTAACTATGGCTACACCTTC
TRBV12-3/TRBV12-4	TRBJ1-2	14	large	.	CASSFRRTLDGYTF	TGTGCCAGCAGTTTCAGACGGACGTTGGATGGCTACACCTTC
TRBV12-3/TRBV12-4	TRBJ1-2	14	.	.	CASSLRTSNYGYTF	TGTGCCAGCAGTTTACGAACATCTAACTATGGCTACACCTTC
TRBV12-5	TRBJ1-2	13	large	.	CASGFLMNYGYTF	TGTGCTAGTGGTTTTCTGATGAACTATGGCTACACCTTC
TRBV12-3/TRBV12-4	TRBJ1-2	12	few	.	CASRQWAGGYTF	TGTGCCAGCAGGCAGTGGGCGGGTGGCTACACCTTC
TRBV12-3/TRBV12-4	TRBJ1-2	15	large	TRBD1	CASSTPDRDINGYTF	TGTGCCAGCAGTACCCCGGACAGGGACATTAATGGCTACACCTTC
TRBV12-3/TRBV12-4	TRBJ1-2	12	large	.	CASSLGLGGYTF	TGTGCCAGCAGTTTAGGTTTGGGTGGCTACACCTTC
TRBV12-3/TRBV12-4	TRBJ1-2	11	large	.	CASSFGGQYTF	TGTGCCAGCAGTTTTGGCGGTCAATACACCTTC
TRBV12-3/TRBV12-4	TRBJ1-2	14	once	.	CASSDRRDRYGYTF	TGTGCCAGCAGTGACCGCCGGGACCGATATGGCTACACCTTC
TRBV12-3/TRBV12-4	TRBJ1-2	15	few	TRBD1	CASSSGTGTNYGYTF	TGTGCCAGCAGTTCCGGGACAGGGACCAACTATGGCTACACCTTC
TRBV12-3/TRBV12-4	TRBJ1-2	13	large	.	CASSLVMRDGYTF	TGTGCCAGCAGTTTGGTGATGCGGGATGGCTACACCTTC
TRBV12-3/TRBV12-4	TRBJ1-2	15	large	.	CASSSPTGLNYGYTF	TGTGCCAGCAGTTCCCCGACAGGATTAAACTATGGCTACACCTTC
TRBV12-3/TRBV12-4	TRBJ1-2	14	.	TRBD1	CASRPGQFNYGYTF	TGTGCCAGCAGACCGGGACAGTTTAACTATGGCTACACCTTC
TRBV12-3/TRBV12-4	TRBJ1-2	14	.	TRBD1	CASTRTGSNYGYTF	TGTGCCAGCACTCGGACAGGGAGCAACTATGGCTACACCTTC
TRBV12-3/TRBV12-4	TRBJ1-2	18	large	.	CASSPHHINRRANYGYTF	TGTGCCAGCAGTCCCCACCATATCAACAGGAGAGCTAACTATGGCTACACCTTC
TRBV12-3/TRBV12-4	TRBJ1-2	15	few	TRBD1	CASSDCRDRGYGYTF	TGTGCCAGCAGTGACTGCCGGGACAGGGGCTATGGCTACACCTTC
TRBV12-3/TRBV12-4	TRBJ1-2	13	large	.	CASSLGSLGGYTF	TGTGCCAGCAGTTTAGGGTCCCTTGGTGGCTACACCTTC
TRBV12-3/TRBV12-4	TRBJ1-2	13	.	TRBD1	CASSRDRGYGYTF	TGTGCCAGCAGTCGGGACAGGGGCTATGGCTACACCTTC
TRBV12-3/TRBV12-4	TRBJ1-2	13	medium-sized	.	CASSLSGSPGYTF	TGTGCCAGCAGTTTGTCAGGGAGCCCTGGCTACACCTTC
TRBV12-3/TRBV12-4	TRBJ1-2	14	large	.	CASSVPGINYGYTF	TGTGCCAGCAGTGTTCCTGGTATTAACTATGGCTACACCTTC
TRBV12-3/TRBV12-4	TRBJ1-2	14	large	TRBD1	CASSLGQGNYGYTF	TGTGCCAGCAGTTTGGGACAGGGGAACTATGGCTACACCTTC
TRBV12-3/TRBV12-4	TRBJ1-2	15	.	TRBD1	CASSPLTGNNYGYTF	TGTGCCAGCAGTCCACTGACAGGGAACAACTATGGCTACACCTTC
TRBV12-3/TRBV12-4	TRBJ1-2	12	.	.	CASSLAQAGYTF	TGTGCCAGCAGTTTAGCGCAGGCGGGCTACACCTTC
TRBV12-3/TRBV12-4	TRBJ1-2	12	many	.	CATLYFAVGYTF	TGTGCCACGTTATACTTTGCCGTGGGCTACACCTTC
TRBV12-3/TRBV12-4	TRBJ1-2	14	.	.	CASSAGTRVVGYTF	TGTGCCAGCAGTGCAGGGACAAGGGTCGTTGGCTACACCTTC
TRBV12-3/TRBV12-4	TRBJ1-2	13	large	.	CASSLTGTYGYTF	TGTGCCAGCAGTTTAACGGGAACCTATGGCTACACCTTC
TRBV12-3/TRBV12-4	TRBJ1-2	16	many	.	CASSFERGRLWYGYTF	TGTGCCAGCAGTTTCGAGAGGGGACGTCTATGGTATGGCTACACCTTC
TRBV12-3/TRBV12-4	TRBJ1-2	11	large	.	CASKSSSTGTF	TGTGCCAGCAAATCCAGCTCTACAGGCACCTTC
TRBV12-3/TRBV12-4	TRBJ1-2	15	large	TRBD1	CASSGDRGPNYGYTF	TGTGCCAGCAGTGGGGACAGGGGACCTAACTATGGCTACACCTTC